This TCR beta chain was sequenced during a study of blood T cell repertoires in COVID-19. The wider study: Samples of COVID-19 (acute and convalescent) were obtained from the United States, Italy and Spain.

Authors' methods: Reference gene primers were amplified, and this amplification served to estimate nucleated cell counts. Method: immunoSEQ multiplex PCR; TCRdb's copy keeps in-frame clones and lacks some. That table furnishes V, J and clone size, whereas the DNA furnished D and trimming. The sample has over 200,000 clones; more than 75% are singletons. The CDR3 covers 20 residues. Germline values: CDR1 MDHEN, CDR2 SYDVKM. Losses at the gene ends were 6 bases for V and 4 bases for J; bases not matched to a gene: 22. The receptor was derived from a woman aged 45-59 years with acute or convalescent COVID-19. The sample taken for sequencing was peripheral blood. This chain joins TRBV28 and TRBJ2-5; TRBD2 agrees at 11 bases. The CDR3 DNA reads as TGTGCCAGCAGCCTATCTCGGCCACTTCAAACTAGCGGGAGCCGAGAGACCCAGTACTTC. As protein: CASSLSRPLQTSGSRETQYF. Variable domain in full (rest from reference TRBV28 and TRBJ2-5): DVKVTQSSRYLVKRTGEKVFLECVQDMDHENMFWYRQDPGLGLRLIYFSYDVKMKEKGDIPEGYSVSREKKERFSLILESASTNQTSMYLCASSLSRPLQTSGSRETQYFGPGTRLLVL.